This TCR beta chain was documented in a study of beta chain features in type 1 diabetes. Study context: Across every sample, 85 million to 120 million sorted cells were examined in total. Regarding the study as a whole: Patients with type 1 diabetes carried fewer insertions and had more deletions at their VDJ junctions.

Every isolated RNA sample was fully reverse transcribed, so sequencing captured expressed TCRB transcripts. Only in-frame clones appear in the TCRdb table, and some are missing; sequencing was by immunoSEQ multiplex PCR. The sample holds hundreds of thousands of clones; 12% to 15% are singletons and the top ten take around 7%. On this clone itself: No antigen is known for it.

CDR3 length: 14 residues. V trimming: 4 bases; J trimming: 4 bases; junction bases outside the gene matches: 2. Germline assignment: CDR1 SGDLS and CDR2 YYNGEE. The purity of all sorted populations exceeded 98%. Sequencing input: central memory CD4+ T cells from blood. The chain has TRBV9 and TRBJ2-2; TRBD1 matches at 9 bases. This TCR came from a man under 40 in good health. CDR3 sequence: CASSRTGVTGELFF. The DNA of the CDR3 is TGTGCCAGCAGCCGGACAGGGGTCACCGGGGAGCTGTTTTTT.